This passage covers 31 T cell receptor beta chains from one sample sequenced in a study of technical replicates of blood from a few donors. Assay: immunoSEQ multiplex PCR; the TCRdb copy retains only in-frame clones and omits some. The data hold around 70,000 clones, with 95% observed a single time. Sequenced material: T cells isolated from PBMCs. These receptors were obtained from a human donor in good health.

Written as DNA, the CDR3 is TGTGCCAGCAGCTTAGGACAGGGGAAAGGAGAAAAACTGTTTTTT. Translating it yields CASSLGQGKGEKLFF. The chain uses TRBV7-7 and TRBJ1-4, with 8 nucleotides matching TRBD1. V dropped 1 base and J dropped 8; count of bases not matched to a gene: 6. This CDR3 is built from 15 residues. Germline CDR1 SSHAT, CDR2 FNYEAQ (reference sequence).

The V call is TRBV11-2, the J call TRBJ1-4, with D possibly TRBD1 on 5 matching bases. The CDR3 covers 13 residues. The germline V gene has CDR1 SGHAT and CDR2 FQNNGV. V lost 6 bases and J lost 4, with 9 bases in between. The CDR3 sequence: CASRPDSNEKLFF. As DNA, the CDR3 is TGTGCCAGCAGACCCGACAGTAATGAAAAACTGTTTTTT.

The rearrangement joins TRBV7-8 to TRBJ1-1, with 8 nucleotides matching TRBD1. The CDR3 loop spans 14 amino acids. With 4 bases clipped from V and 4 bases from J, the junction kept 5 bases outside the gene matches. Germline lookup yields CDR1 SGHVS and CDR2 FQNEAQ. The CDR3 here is CASSSGGRGTEAFF. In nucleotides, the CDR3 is TGTGCCAGCAGCTCAGGGGGCCGTGGCACTGAAGCTTTCTTT.

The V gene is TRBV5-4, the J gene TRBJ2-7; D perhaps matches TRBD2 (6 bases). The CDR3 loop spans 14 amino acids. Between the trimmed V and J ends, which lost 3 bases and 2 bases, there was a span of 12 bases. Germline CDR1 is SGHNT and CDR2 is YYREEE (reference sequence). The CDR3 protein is CASSSGDRAYEQYF. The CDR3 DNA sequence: TGTGCCAGCAGCTCGGGGGACCGAGCCTACGAGCAGTACTTC.

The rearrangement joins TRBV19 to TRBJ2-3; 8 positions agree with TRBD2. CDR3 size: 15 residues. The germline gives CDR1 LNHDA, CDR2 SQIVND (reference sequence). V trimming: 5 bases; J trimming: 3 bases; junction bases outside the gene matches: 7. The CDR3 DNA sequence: TGTGCCAGTAGTGAGGGACTAGGCCCGACAGATACGCAGTATTTT. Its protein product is CASSEGLGPTDTQYF.

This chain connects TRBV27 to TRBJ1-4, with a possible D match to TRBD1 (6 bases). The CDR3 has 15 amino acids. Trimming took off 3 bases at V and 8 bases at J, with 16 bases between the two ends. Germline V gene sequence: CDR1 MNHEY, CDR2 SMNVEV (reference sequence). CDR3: CASSFSWDTDEKLFF. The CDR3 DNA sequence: TGTGCCAGCAGTTTTAGTTGGGACACCGACGAAAAACTGTTTTTT.

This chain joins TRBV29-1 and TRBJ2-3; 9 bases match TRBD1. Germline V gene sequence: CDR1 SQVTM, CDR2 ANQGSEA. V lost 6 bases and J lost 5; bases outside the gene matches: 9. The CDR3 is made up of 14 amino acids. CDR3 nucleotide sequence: TGCAGCGTCGGAACAGGGGGCAATGGAGATACGCAGTATTTT. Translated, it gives CSVGTGGNGDTQYF.

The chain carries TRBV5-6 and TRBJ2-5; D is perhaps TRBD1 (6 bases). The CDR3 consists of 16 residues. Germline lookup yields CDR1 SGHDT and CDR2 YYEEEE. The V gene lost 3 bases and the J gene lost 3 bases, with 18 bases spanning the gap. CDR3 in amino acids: CASSSRPQGYEETQYF. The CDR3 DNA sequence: TGTGCCAGCAGCTCCCGACCTCAGGGGTACGAAGAGACCCAGTACTTC.

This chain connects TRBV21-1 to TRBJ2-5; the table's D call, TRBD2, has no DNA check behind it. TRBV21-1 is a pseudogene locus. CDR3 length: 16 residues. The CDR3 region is CASSKFEAPTQETQYF. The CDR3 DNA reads TGTGCCAGCAGCAAATTTGAGGCTCCGACCCAAGAGACCCAGTACTTC.

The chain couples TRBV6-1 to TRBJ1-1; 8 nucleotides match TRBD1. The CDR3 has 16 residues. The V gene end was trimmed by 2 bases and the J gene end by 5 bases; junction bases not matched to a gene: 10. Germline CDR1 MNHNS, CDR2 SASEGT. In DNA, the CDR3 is TGTGCCAGCAGTGAACTTCAGGGGGCGACGTGGACTGAAGCTTTCTTT. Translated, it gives CASSELQGATWTEAFF.

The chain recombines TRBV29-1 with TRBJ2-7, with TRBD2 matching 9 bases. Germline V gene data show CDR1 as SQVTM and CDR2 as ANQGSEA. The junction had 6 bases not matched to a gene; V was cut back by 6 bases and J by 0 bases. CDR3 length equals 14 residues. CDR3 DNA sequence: TGCAGCGTGAGACTTAGCGGGAGCTCCTACGAGCAGTACTTC. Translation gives CSVRLSGSSYEQYF.

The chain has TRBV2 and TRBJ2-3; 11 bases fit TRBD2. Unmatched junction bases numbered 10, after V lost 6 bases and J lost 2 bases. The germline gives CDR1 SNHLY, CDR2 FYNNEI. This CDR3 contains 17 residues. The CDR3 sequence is CASSGLWTSGHTDTQYF. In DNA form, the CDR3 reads TGTGCCAGCAGCGGACTCTGGACTAGCGGGCACACAGATACGCAGTATTTT.

This chain's CDR3 is CASSYSEGGGEQYF. In nucleotides, the CDR3 is TGTGCCAGCAGTTACTCGGAAGGCGGAGGGGAGCAGTACTTC. This chain links TRBV6-5 with TRBJ2-7, with a tentative D call TRBD2 (6 bases). Looked up from germline, CDR1 is MNHEY and CDR2 is SVGAGI. The length of the CDR3 is 14 residues. V shed 0 bases and J shed 7 bases, with 13 bases lying between them.

The CDR3 protein is CSAAHRGRRNEQFF. CDR3 nucleotide sequence: TGCAGCGCCGCACACAGGGGGCGCAGGAATGAGCAGTTCTTC. The chain joins TRBV29-1 to TRBJ2-1, with 9 bases matching TRBD1. J lost 7 bases, V lost 7 bases, and 11 bases had no gene match. The CDR3 contains 14 residues. Germline V gene data show CDR1 as SQVTM and CDR2 as ANQGSEA.

The CDR3 DNA is TGTGCCAGCAGTGAAGCTAGGGGCCCGTATGGAAACACCATATATTTT. It codes for CASSEARGPYGNTIYF. The chain is built from TRBV2 and TRBJ1-3; D may be TRBD1 (5 bases). The CDR3 runs to 16 residues. V gave up 0 bases and J gave up 3 bases, with 12 bases separating them. CDR1 is SNHLY and CDR2 is FYNNEI in the germline V gene.

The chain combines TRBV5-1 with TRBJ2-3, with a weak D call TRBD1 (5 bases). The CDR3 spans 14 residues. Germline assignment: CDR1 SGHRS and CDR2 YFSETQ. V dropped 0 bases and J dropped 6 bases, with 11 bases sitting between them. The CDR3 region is CASSLVPGPDTQYF. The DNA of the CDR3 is TGCGCCAGCAGCTTGGTTCCAGGGCCTGATACGCAGTATTTT.

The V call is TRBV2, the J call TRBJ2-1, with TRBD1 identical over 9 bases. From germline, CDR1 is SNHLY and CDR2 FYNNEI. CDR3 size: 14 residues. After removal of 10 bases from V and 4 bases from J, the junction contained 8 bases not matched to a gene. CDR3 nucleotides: TGTGCCATCAAGTTGGGGACAGGGTACAATGAGCAGTTCTTC. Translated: CAIKLGTGYNEQFF. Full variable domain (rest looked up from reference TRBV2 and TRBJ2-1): EPEVTQTPSHQVTQMGQEVILRCVPISNHLYFYWYRQILGQKVEFLVSFYNNEISEKSEIFDDQFSVERPDGSNFTLKIRSTKLEDSAMYFCAIKLGTGYNEQFFGPGTRLTVL.

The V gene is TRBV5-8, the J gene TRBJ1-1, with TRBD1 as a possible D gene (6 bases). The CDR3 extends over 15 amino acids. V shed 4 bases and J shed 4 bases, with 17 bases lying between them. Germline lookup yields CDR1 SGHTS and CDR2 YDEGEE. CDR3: CASSPRPRGATEAFF. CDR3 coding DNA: TGTGCCAGCAGCCCACGGCCCCGGGGGGCCACTGAAGCTTTCTTT.

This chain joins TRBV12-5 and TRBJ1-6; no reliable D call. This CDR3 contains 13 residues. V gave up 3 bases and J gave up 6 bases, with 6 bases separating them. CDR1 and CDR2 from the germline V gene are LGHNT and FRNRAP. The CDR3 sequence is CASGFRANSPLHF. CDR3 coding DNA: TGTGCTAGTGGTTTTCGAGCTAATTCACCCCTCCACTTT.

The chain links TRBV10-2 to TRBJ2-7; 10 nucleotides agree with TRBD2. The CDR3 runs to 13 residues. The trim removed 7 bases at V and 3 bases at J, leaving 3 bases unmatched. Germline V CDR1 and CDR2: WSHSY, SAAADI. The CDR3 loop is CASKERGGYEQYF. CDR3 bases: TGCGCCAGCAAGGAGCGGGGGGGCTACGAGCAGTACTTC.

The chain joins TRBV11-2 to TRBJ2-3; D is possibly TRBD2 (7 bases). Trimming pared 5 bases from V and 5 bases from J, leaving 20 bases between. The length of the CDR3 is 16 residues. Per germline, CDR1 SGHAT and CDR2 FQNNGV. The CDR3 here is CASSAQSWGGLDTQYF. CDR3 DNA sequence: TGTGCCAGCAGCGCCCAGAGTTGGGGGGGCTTAGATACGCAGTATTTT.

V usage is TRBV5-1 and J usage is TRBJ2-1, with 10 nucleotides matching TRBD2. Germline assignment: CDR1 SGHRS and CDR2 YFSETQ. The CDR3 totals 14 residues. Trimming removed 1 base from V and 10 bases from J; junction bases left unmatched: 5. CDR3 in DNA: TGCGCCAGCAGCTTGTCTAGCGGGAGAAACGAGCAGTTCTTC. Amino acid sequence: CASSLSSGRNEQFF.

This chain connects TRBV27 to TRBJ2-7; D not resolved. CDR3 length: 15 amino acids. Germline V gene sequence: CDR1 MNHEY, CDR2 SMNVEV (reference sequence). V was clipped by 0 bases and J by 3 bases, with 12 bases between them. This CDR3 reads CASSLSWATNYEQYF. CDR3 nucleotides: TGTGCCAGCAGTTTATCTTGGGCAACAAACTACGAGCAGTACTTC.

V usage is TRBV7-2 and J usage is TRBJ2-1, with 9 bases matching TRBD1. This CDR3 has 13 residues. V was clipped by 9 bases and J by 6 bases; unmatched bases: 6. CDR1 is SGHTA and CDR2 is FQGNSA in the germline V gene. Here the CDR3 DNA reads TGTGCCAGGGGGGGACAGGGAACCAATGAGCAGTTCTTC. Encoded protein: CARGGQGTNEQFF.

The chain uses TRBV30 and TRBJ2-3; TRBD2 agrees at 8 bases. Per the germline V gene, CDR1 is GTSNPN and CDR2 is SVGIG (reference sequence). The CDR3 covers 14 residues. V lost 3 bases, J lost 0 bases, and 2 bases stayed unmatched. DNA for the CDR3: TGTGCCTGGAGAGTAGCGGGGAGCACAGATACGCAGTATTTT. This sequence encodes CAWRVAGSTDTQYF.

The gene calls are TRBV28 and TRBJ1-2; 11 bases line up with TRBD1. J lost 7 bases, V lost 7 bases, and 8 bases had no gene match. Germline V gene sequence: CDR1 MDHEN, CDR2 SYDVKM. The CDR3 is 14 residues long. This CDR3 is CASTVPGQGAGYTF. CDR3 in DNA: TGTGCCAGCACCGTCCCCGGACAGGGGGCTGGCTACACCTTC.

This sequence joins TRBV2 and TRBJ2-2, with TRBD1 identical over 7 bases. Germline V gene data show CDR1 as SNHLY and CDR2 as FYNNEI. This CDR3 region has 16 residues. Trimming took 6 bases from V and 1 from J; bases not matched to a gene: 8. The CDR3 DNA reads TGTGCCAGCAGCCCACAGGGGACGAGGAACACCGGGGAGCTGTTTTTT. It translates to CASSPQGTRNTGELFF. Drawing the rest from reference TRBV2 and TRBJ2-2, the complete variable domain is EPEVTQTPSHQVTQMGQEVILRCVPISNHLYFYWYRQILGQKVEFLVSFYNNEISEKSEIFDDQFSVERPDGSNFTLKIRSTKLEDSAMYFCASSPQGTRNTGELFFGEGSRLTVL.

CDR3 residues: CASTTTSGSTDTQYF. The CDR3 DNA reads as TGTGCCAGCACAACGACTAGCGGGAGCACAGATACGCAGTATTTT. The chain joins TRBV6-5 to TRBJ2-3, with TRBD2 matching over 10 bases. This CDR3 spans 15 amino acids. Germline CDR1 is MNHEY and CDR2 is SVGAGI. V shed 7 bases and J 0 bases; nucleotides not matched to a gene: 4.

CDR3 sequence (DNA): TGTGCCAGCAGCTTAGAACAAAACCGGGACACTCTGTTTTTT. Protein: CASSLEQNRDTLFF. The chain uses TRBV11-2 and TRBJ1-4, with D perhaps TRBD1 (6 bases). V was clipped by 0 bases and J by 14 bases, with 16 bases between them. The CDR3 is 14 amino acids. The germline V gene has CDR1 SGHAT and CDR2 FQNNGV.

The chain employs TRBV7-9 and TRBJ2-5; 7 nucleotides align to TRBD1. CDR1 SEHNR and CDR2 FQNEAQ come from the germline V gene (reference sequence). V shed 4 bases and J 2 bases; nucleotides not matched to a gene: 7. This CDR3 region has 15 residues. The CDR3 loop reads CASSSSGTVQETQYF. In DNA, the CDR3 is TGTGCCAGCAGCTCGTCTGGGACAGTACAAGAGACCCAGTACTTC.

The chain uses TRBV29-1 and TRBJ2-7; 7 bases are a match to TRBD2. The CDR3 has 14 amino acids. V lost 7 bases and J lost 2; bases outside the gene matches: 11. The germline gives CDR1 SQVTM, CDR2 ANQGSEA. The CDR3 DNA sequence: TGCAGCGCTCTGGGAGGGCCGTACCCCTACGAGCAGTACTTC. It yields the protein CSALGGPYPYEQYF.